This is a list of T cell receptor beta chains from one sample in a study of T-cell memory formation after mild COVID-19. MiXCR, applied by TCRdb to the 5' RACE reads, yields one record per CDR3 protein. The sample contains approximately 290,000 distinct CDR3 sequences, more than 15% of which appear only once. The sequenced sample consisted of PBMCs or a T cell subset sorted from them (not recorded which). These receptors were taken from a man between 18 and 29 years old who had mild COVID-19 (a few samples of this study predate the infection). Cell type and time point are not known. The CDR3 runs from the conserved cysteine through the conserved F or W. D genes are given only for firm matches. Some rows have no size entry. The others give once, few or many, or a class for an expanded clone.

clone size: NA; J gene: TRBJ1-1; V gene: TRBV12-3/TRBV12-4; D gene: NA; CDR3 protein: CASNSFMNTEAFF; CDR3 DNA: TGTGCCAGCAATTCATTCATGAACACTGAAGCTTTCTTT
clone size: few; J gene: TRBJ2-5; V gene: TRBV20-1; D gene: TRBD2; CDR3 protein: CSVGGGIKTQYF; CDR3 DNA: TGCAGTGTGGGGGGAGGGATAAAGACCCAGTACTTC
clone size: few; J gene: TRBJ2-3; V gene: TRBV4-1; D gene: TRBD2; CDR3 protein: CASSRRGLAGTGRSSDTQYF; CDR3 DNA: TGCGCCAGCAGCCGACGCGGACTAGCGGGGACCGGCCGCAGCTCAGATACGCAGTATTTT
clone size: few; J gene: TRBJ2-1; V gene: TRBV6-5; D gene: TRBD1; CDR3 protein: CASSLGQGGEQFF; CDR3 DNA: TGTGCCAGCAGTTTGGGACAGGGGGGTGAGCAGTTCTTC
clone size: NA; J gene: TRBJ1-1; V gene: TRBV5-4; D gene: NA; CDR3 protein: CASSLVGVLNTEAFF; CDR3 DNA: TGTGCCAGCAGCTTGGTAGGAGTCCTGAACACTGAAGCTTTCTTT
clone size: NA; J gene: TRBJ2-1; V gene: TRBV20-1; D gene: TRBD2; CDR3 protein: CSAAGPAGVSYNEQFF; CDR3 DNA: TGCAGTGCTGCGGGTCCAGCGGGGGTCTCCTACAATGAGCAGTTCTTC
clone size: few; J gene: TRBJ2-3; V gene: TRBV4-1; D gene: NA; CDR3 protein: CASSHKRGGGYTQYF; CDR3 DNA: TGCGCCAGCAGCCACAAAAGGGGGGGCGGGTATACGCAGTATTTT
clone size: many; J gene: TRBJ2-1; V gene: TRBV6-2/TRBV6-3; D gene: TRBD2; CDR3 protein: CASSYGRGGRDEQFF; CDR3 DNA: TGTGCCAGCAGTTACGGTCGGGGGGGCAGGGATGAGCAGTTCTTC
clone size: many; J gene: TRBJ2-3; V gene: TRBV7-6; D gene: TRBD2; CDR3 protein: CASSLTGGGDTQYF; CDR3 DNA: TGTGCCAGCAGCTTAACGGGGGGTGGAGATACGCAGTATTTT
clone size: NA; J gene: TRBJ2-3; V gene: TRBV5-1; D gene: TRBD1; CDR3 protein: CASSFSETGISDTQYF; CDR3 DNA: TGCGCCAGCAGCTTCAGTGAGACAGGGATATCGGATACGCAGTATTTT
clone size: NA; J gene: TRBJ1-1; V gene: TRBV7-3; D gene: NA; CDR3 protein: CASSSKGGETEAFF; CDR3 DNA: TGTGCCAGCAGCTCGAAGGGAGGGGAAACTGAAGCTTTCTTT
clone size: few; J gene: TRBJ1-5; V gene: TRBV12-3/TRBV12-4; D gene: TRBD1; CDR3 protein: CASSSTGGKQPQHF; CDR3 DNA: TGTGCCAGCAGTTCAACAGGGGGTAAACAGCCCCAGCATTTT
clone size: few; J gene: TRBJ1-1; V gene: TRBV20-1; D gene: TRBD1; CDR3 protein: CSHNRGNTEAFF; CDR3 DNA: TGCAGCCACAACAGGGGAAACACTGAAGCTTTCTTT
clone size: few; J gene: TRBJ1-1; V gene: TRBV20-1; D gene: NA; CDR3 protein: CSARDPPANTEAFF; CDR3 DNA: TGCAGTGCTAGAGATCCCCCGGCGAACACTGAAGCTTTCTTT
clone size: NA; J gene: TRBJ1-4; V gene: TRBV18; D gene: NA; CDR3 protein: CASSPPGHSNEKLFF; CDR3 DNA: TGTGCCAGCTCACCTCCGGGACACTCCAATGAAAAACTGTTTTTT
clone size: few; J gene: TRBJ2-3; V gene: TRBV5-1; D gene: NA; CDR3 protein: CASSEFGYSTDTQYF; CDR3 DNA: TGCGCCAGCAGCGAATTTGGATACAGCACAGATACGCAGTATTTT
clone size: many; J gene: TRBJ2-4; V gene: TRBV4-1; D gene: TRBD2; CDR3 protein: CASSRGLVGNIQYF; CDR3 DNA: TGCGCCAGCAGCCGGGGACTAGTGGGGAACATTCAGTACTTC
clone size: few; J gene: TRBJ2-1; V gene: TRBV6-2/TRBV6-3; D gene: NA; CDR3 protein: CASKGRSSYNEQFF; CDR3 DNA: TGTGCCAGCAAGGGGAGGAGCTCCTACAATGAGCAGTTCTTC
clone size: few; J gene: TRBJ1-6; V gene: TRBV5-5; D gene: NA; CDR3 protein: CASSFGQHNSPLHF; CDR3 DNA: TGTGCCAGCAGCTTTGGACAGCATAATTCACCCCTCCACTTT
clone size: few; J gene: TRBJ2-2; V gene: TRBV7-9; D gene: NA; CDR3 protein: CASYGSTGELFF; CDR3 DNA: TGTGCCAGCTACGGGAGCACCGGGGAGCTGTTTTTT
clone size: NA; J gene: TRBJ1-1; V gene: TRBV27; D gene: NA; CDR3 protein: CASSRWGTEAFF; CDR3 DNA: TGTGCCAGCAGTCGGTGGGGCACTGAAGCTTTCTTT
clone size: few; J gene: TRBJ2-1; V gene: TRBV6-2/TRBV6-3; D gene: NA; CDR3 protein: CASSYLAGRHEQFF; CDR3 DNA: TGTGCCAGCAGTTACCTGGCGGGGCGGCATGAGCAGTTCTTC
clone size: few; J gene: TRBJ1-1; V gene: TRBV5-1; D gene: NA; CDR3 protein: CASSSENTEAFF; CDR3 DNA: TGCGCCAGCAGCTCAGAGAACACTGAAGCTTTCTTT
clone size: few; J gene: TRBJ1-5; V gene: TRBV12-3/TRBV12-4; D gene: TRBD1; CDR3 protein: CASKDRGGQPQHF; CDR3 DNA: TGTGCCAGCAAGGACAGGGGCGGTCAGCCCCAGCATTTT
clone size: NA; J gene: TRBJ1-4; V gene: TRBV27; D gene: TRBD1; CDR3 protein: CASSLGQGATNEKLFF; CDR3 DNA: TGTGCCAGCAGTTTAGGACAGGGTGCAACTAATGAAAAACTGTTTTTT
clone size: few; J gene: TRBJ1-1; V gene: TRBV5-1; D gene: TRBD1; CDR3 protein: CASRDRLNTEAFF; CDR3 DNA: TGCGCCAGCAGGGACAGGTTGAACACTGAAGCTTTCTTT
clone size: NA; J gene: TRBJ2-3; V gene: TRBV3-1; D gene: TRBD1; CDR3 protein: CASSRPQGIGTSTDTQYF; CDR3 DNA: TGTGCCAGCAGCCGCCCACAGGGGATCGGTACTAGCACAGATACGCAGTATTTT
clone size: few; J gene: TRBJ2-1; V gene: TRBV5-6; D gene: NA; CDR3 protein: CASSRSEEQFF; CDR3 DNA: TGTGCCAGCAGCCGTTCCGAAGAGCAGTTCTTC
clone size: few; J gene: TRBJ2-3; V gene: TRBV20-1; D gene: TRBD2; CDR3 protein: CSASIPGGTDTQYF; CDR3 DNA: TGCAGTGCTAGCATCCCGGGGGGGACAGATACGCAGTATTTT
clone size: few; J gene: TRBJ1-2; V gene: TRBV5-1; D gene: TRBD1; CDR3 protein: CASSLLSRGLDGYTF; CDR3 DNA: TGCGCCAGCAGCTTGCTGTCGAGGGGGCTTGACGGCTACACCTTC
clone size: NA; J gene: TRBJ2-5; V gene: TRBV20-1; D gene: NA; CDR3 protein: CSAAGNQETQYF; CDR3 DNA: TGCAGTGCAGCAGGCAACCAAGAGACCCAGTACTTC
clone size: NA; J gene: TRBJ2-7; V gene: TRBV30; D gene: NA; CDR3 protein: CAWSRGAEQYF; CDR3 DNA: TGTGCCTGGAGCCGCGGGGCAGAGCAGTACTTC
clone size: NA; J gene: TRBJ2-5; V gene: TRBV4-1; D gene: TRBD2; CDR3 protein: CASSSRLAGAQETQYF; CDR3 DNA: TGCGCCAGCAGCTCACGACTAGCGGGGGCCCAAGAGACCCAGTACTTC
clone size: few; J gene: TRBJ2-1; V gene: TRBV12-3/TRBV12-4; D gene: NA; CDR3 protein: CASSLNGAYNEQFF; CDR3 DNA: TGTGCCAGCAGTTTAAATGGGGCCTACAATGAGCAGTTCTTC
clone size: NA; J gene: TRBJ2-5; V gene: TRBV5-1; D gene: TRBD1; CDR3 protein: CASSFGGQSFQETQYF; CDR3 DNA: TGCGCCAGCAGCTTTGGGGGACAGAGTTTCCAAGAGACCCAGTACTTC
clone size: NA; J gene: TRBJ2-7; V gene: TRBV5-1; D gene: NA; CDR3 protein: CASSPLSTGYEQYF; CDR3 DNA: TGCGCCAGCAGCCCGCTAAGCACGGGCTACGAGCAGTACTTC
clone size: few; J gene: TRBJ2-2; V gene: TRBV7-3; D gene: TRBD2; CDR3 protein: CATRLAGATGELFF; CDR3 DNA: TGTGCCACCAGACTAGCGGGGGCTACCGGGGAGCTGTTTTTT
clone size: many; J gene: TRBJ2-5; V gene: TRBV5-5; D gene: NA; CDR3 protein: CASSTGHQETQYF; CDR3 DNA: TGTGCCAGCAGCACGGGACACCAAGAGACCCAGTACTTC
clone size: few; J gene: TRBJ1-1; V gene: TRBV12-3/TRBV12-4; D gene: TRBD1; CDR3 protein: CASCDRGKCTEAFF; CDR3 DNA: TGTGCCAGCTGCGACAGGGGAAAATGCACTGAAGCTTTCTTT
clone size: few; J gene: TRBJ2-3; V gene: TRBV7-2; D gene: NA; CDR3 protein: CASSLGDHGRYTDTQYF; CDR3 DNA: TGTGCCAGCAGCTTAGGGGATCATGGCAGGTACACAGATACGCAGTATTTT
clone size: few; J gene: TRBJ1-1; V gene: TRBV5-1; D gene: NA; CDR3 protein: CASSLILRTTEAFF; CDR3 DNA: TGCGCCAGCAGCTTGATCCTGCGGACGACTGAAGCTTTCTTT
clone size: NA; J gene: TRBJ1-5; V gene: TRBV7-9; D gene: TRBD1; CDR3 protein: CASSEITGTGIHF; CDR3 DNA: TGTGCCAGCAGCGAAATCACCGGGACAGGGATCCATTTT
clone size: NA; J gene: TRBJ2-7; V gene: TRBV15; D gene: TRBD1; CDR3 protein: CATSRGDSSYEQYF; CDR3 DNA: TGTGCCACCAGCAGAGGGGACAGTTCCTACGAGCAGTACTTC
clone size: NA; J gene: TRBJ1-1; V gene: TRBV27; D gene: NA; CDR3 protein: CASTDSSITEAFF; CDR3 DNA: TGTGCCAGCACTGACAGTTCCATCACTGAAGCTTTCTTT
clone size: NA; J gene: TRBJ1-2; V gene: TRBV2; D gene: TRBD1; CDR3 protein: CASIPGQALGYTF; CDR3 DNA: TGTGCCAGCATTCCGGGACAGGCCCTTGGCTACACCTTC
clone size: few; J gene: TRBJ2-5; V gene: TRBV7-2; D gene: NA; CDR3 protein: CASSSPGHPRETQYF; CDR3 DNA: TGTGCCAGCAGCTCCCCGGGACACCCTAGAGAGACCCAGTACTTC
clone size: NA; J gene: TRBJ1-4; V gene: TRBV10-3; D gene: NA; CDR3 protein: CAISSGADEKLFF; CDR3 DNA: TGTGCCATCAGCTCCGGTGCGGATGAAAAACTGTTTTTT
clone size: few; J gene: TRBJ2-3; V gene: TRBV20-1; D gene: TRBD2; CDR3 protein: CSASQAGGHESTQYF; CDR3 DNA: TGCAGTGCTAGCCAGGCGGGGGGGCATGAAAGTACGCAGTATTTT
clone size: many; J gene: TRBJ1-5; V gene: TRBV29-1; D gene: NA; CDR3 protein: CSVMGENQPQHF; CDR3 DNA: TGCAGCGTTATGGGTGAGAATCAGCCCCAGCATTTT
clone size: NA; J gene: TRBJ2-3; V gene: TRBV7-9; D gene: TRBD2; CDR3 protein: CASSMGLADTDTQYF; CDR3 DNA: TGTGCCAGCAGCATGGGACTAGCGGACACAGATACGCAGTATTTT
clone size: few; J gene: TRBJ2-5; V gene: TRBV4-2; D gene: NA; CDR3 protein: CASSQGEITETQYF; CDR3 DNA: TGTGCCAGCAGCCAAGGGGAAATTACGGAGACCCAGTACTTC
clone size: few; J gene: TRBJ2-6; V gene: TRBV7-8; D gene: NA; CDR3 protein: CASRELRSGANVLTF; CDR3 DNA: TGTGCCAGCAGGGAACTTCGCTCTGGGGCCAACGTCCTGACTTTC
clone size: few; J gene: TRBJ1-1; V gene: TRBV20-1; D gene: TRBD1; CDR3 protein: CSADHRDRGLISEAFF; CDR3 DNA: TGCAGTGCGGATCACCGGGACAGGGGGTTAATCTCTGAAGCTTTCTTT
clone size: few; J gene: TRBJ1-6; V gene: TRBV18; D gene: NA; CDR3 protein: CASSPDRESPLHF; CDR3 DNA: TGTGCCAGCTCACCTGACAGAGAGTCACCCCTCCACTTT